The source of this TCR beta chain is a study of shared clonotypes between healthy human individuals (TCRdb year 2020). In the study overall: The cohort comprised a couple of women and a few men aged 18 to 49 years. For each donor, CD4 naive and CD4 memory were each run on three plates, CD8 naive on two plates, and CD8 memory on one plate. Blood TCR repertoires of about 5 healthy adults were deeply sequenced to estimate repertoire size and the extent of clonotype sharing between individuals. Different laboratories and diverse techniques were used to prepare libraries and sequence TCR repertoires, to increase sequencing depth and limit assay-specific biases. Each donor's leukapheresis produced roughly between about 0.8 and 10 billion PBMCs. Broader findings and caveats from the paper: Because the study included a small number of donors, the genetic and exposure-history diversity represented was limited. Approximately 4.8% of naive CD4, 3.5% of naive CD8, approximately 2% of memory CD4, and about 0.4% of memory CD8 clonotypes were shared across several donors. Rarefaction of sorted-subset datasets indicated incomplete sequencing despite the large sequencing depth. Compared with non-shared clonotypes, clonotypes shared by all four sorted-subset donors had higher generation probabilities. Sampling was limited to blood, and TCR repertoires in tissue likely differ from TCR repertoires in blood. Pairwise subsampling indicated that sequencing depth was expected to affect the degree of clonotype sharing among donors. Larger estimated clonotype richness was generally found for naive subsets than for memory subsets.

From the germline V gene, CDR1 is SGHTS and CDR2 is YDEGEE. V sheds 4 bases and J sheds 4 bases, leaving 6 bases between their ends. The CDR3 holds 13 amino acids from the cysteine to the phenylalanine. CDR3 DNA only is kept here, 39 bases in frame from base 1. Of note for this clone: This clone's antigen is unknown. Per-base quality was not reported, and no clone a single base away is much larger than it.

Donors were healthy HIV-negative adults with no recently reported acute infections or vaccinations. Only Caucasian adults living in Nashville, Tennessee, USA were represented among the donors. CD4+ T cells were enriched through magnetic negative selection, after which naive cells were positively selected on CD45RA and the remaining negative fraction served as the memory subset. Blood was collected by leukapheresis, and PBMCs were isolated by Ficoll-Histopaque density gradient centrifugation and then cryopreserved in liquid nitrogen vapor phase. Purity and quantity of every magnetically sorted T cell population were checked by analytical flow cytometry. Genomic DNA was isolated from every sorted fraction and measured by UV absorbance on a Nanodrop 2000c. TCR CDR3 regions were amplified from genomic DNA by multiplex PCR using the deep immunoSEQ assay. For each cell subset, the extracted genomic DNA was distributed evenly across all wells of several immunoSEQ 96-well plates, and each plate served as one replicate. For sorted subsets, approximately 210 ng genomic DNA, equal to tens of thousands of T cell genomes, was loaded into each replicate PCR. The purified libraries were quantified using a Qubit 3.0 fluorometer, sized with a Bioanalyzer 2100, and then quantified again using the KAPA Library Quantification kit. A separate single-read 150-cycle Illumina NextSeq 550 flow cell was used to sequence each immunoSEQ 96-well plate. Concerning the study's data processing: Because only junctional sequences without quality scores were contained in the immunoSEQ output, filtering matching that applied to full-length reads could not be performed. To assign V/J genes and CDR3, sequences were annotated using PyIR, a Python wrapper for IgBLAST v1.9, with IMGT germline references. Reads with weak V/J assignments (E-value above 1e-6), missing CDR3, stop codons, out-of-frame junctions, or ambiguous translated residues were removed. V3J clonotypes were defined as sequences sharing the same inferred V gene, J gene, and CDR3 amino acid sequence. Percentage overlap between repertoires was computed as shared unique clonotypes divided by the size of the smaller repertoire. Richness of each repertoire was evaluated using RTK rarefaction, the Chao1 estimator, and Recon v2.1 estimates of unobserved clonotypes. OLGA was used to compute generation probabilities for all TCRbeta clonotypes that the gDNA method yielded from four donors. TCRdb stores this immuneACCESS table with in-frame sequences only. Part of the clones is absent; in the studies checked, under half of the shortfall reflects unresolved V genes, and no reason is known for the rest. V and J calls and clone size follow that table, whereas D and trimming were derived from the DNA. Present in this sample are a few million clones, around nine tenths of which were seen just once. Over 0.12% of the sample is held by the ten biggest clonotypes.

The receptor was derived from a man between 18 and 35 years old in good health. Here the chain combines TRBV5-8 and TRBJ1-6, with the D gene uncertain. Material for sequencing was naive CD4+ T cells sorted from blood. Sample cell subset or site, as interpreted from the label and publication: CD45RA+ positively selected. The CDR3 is CASSPEYNSPLHF. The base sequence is TGTGCCAGCAGCCCGGAGTATAATTCACCCCTCCACTTT.